This TCR beta chain was sequenced during a study of T-cell memory formation after mild COVID-19. TCRdb called the 5' RACE reads again in MiXCR, with one record for every CDR3 protein. The data hold some 200,000 distinct CDR3 sequences, with over 20% observed a single time. This clonotype was detected a few times. The receptor comes from an adult woman who had mild COVID-19 (a few samples of this study predate the infection). Cell type and time point are not known. The sample taken for sequencing was PBMCs or a T cell subset sorted from them (not recorded which).

The CDR3 DNA follows: TGTGCCAGCAGTGACGACAGTAGCACAGATACGCAGTATTTT. Translated: CASSDDSSTDTQYF. The V gene is TRBV6-2 or TRBV6-3, the J gene TRBJ2-3; maybe TRBD1 (5 bases). The CDR3 runs to 14 residues. V lost 5 bases and J lost 0, with 9 bases in between. Looked up from germline, CDR1 is MNHEY and CDR2 is SVGEGT.